The 18 T cell receptor beta chains below all came from one sample that was sequenced in a study of cytomegalovirus exposure and HLA in healthy donors. Both 60 Vbeta primers and 13 Jbeta primers went into the PCR. Profiled with immunoSEQ multiplex PCR; TCRdb holds only in-frame clones, not every one. The data show 75,000 to 95,000 clones, about 87% seen once. Sequencing was performed on PBMCs. Receptors were obtained from a man aged 18 to 29 in good health and CMV-seronegative.

On this clone itself: The junction does not match germline at one end; this may be a read error. The chain combines TRBV19 with TRBJ2-7; 8 bases align to TRBD1. Germline V CDR1 and CDR2: LNHDA, SQIVND (reference sequence). The CDR3 covers 14 residues. The CDR3 bases are TGTGCCAGTAGTACGACAGGGGCCTCCGACGAGCAGTACTTC. Protein: CASSTTGASDEQYF.

This clone was detected only once. The chain links TRBV7-2 to TRBJ1-3; possibly TRBD1 for D (5 bases). CDR1 SGHTA and CDR2 FQGNSA come from the germline V gene. Deletions cut 5 bases from V and 4 bases from J, with 15 bases between. The CDR3 has 15 residues. The CDR3 DNA is TGTGCCAGCAGCCGGACAAGCAACGTCGGAAACACCATATATTTT. Residues: CASSRTSNVGNTIYF.

The V and J genes are TRBV6-5 and TRBJ2-1; TRBD1 agrees at 9 bases. The V and J ends lost 6 bases and 1 base, in that order; junction bases with no gene match: 4. The germline V gene encodes CDR1 MNHEY and CDR2 SVGAGI. This CDR3 has 15 residues. As DNA, the CDR3 is TGTGCCAGCAGCCCGACAGGGGGATCCTACAATGAGCAGTTCTTC. Translated, it gives CASSPTGGSYNEQFF.

The chain links TRBV5-1 to TRBJ1-3; D is unresolved. V lost 4 bases and J lost 2, with 7 bases in between. The CDR3 totals 13 residues. From germline, CDR1 is SGHRS and CDR2 YFSETQ. CDR3 sequence reads: CASSNPAGNTIYF. In nucleotides, the CDR3 is TGCGCCAGCAGCAACCCAGCTGGAAACACCATATATTTT.

This clone was seen only a few times. This rearrangement joins TRBV7-9 to TRBJ1-1; D uncertain. The CDR3 runs to 13 residues. V was shortened by 1 base and J by 0 bases, with 3 bases between the two germline ends. Germline-derived CDR1 and CDR2 are SEHNR and FQNEAQ (reference sequence). The CDR3, as DNA: TGTGCCAGCAGCTTAGTATTGAACACTGAAGCTTTCTTT. Its protein product is CASSLVLNTEAFF.

CDR3 in DNA: TGTGCCAGCAGTTCCCTGGGCAGCGGGTGGGTGAATGAGCAGTTCTTC. It encodes CASSSLGSGWVNEQFF. V usage is TRBV28 and J usage is TRBJ2-1, with D possibly matching TRBD2 (6 bases). CDR1 is MDHEN, CDR2 SYDVKM, per germline. This CDR3 comprises 16 residues. Trimming pared 4 bases from V and 7 bases from J, leaving 20 bases between.

This clone has only one observation. The chain carries TRBV28 and TRBJ1-2; perhaps TRBD1 as D (5 bases). CDR1 is MDHEN and CDR2 is SYDVKM in the germline V gene. This CDR3 contains 15 residues. The ends were cut back, 6 bases at V and 5 bases at J, with 19 bases in the middle. This CDR3 is CASRFPGGERYGYTF. The CDR3 DNA follows: TGTGCCAGCAGGTTCCCTGGGGGGGAACGTTATGGCTACACCTTC.

The chain has TRBV19 and TRBJ2-2; D is possibly TRBD1 (6 bases). The length of the CDR3 is 14 residues. The V gene lost 4 bases and the J gene lost 1 base, with 7 bases spanning the gap. Germline lookup yields CDR1 LNHDA and CDR2 SQIVND (reference sequence). The DNA of the CDR3 is TGTGCCAGTAGTACACAGGGGAACACCGGGGAGCTGTTTTTT. Protein product: CASSTQGNTGELFF.

The chain combines TRBV5-1 with TRBJ2-2; D gene ambiguous. The length of the CDR3 is 13 residues. V lost 1 base, J lost 7 bases, and 8 bases lay in between. CDR1 and CDR2 (germline): SGHRS, YFSETQ. CDR3 loop: CASSLTRGGELFF. The DNA for the CDR3 is TGCGCCAGCAGCTTGACGCGCGGCGGGGAGCTGTTTTTT.

The genes are TRBV28 and TRBJ2-1; possible D gene TRBD2, 5 bases. The V gene lost 2 bases and the J gene lost 6 bases, with 14 bases spanning the gap. The CDR3 is made up of 15 amino acids. The germline V gene has CDR1 MDHEN and CDR2 SYDVKM. The CDR3 sequence is CASSLIRRASNEQFF. CDR3 bases: TGTGCCAGCAGTTTAATTCGGCGGGCCAGCAATGAGCAGTTCTTC.

The rearrangement uses TRBV27 and TRBJ1-6, with D possibly TRBD1 on 6 matching bases. Trimming removed 6 bases from V and 0 bases from J, with 12 bases in between. Germline CDR1 MNHEY, CDR2 SMNVEV (reference sequence). The CDR3 has 16 residues. The CDR3 loop is CASRITGSSYNSPLHF. CDR3 DNA sequence: TGTGCCAGCAGGATCACAGGGAGCTCCTATAATTCACCCCTCCACTTT.

The chain couples TRBV10-3 to TRBJ2-1; D is undetermined. V lost 4 bases to trimming and J lost 7 bases, with 5 bases between them. In germline, CDR1 is ENHRY, CDR2 SYGVKD. CDR3 length: 11 residues. CDR3: CAISVYNEQFF. The DNA of the CDR3 is TGTGCCATCAGTGTTTATAATGAGCAGTTCTTC.

This clone has a single count. The chain combines TRBV6-1 with TRBJ2-7; 7 nucleotides match TRBD1. J was trimmed by 2 bases and V by 4 bases; bases with no gene match: 8. Germline values: CDR1 MNHNS, CDR2 SASEGT. The CDR3 is 15 amino acids. The CDR3 loop is CASSVGDSMTYEQYF. In DNA form, the CDR3 reads TGTGCCAGCAGTGTAGGGGACAGTATGACCTACGAGCAGTACTTC.

This chain uses TRBV27 with TRBJ2-3, with 10 positions matching TRBD2. Germline-derived CDR1 and CDR2 are MNHEY and SMNVEV (reference sequence). The CDR3 sequence is 15 residues long. V was clipped by 6 bases and J by 7 bases; unmatched bases: 10. The CDR3 DNA reads TGTGCCAGCAGGGGCGGGACTAGCGCAAGTAATACGCAGTATTTT. Its protein is CASRGGTSASNTQYF.

The chain uses TRBV9 and TRBJ2-2, with TRBD2 matching over 8 bases. Germline assignment: CDR1 SGDLS and CDR2 YYNGEE. The CDR3 covers 19 residues. Trimming cost V 0 bases and J 1 base; bases outside gene matches: 11. As DNA, the CDR3 is TGTGCCAGCAGCGTAGCGACGGCGGTAGCGGGGCTGAACACCGGGGAGCTGTTTTTT. Amino acids: CASSVATAVAGLNTGELFF.

J is TRBJ1-1 and V is TRBV14; 7 positions match TRBD1. J was trimmed by 1 base and V by 1 base; bases with no gene match: 3. CDR3 length: 15 residues. CDR1 is SGHDN, CDR2 FVKESK, per germline. In DNA form, the CDR3 reads TGTGCCAGCAGCCAAGTTAGGGGGCCGAACACTGAAGCTTTCTTT. Protein product: CASSQVRGPNTEAFF.

The chain is built from TRBV11-2 and TRBJ2-3, with a possible D match to TRBD1 (5 bases). There are 14 residues in the CDR3. The ends were cut back, 5 bases at V and 0 bases at J, with 9 bases in the middle. The germline gives CDR1 SGHAT, CDR2 FQNNGV. The CDR3 reads CASSPGHSTDTQYF. CDR3 DNA: TGTGCCAGCAGCCCCGGACACAGCACAGATACGCAGTATTTT.

In DNA, the CDR3 is TGTGCCAGCAGTACGCCCTACACTTCTACTAGCGGGATTGATCGGACCCAGTACTTC. Amino acids: CASSTPYTSTSGIDRTQYF. The V gene is TRBV28, the J gene TRBJ2-5, with 10 bases aligning to TRBD2. Germline lookup yields CDR1 MDHEN and CDR2 SYDVKM. Germline trimming cut 5 bases from V and 7 bases from J; bases unmatched to any gene: 22. The CDR3 is made up of 19 amino acids.